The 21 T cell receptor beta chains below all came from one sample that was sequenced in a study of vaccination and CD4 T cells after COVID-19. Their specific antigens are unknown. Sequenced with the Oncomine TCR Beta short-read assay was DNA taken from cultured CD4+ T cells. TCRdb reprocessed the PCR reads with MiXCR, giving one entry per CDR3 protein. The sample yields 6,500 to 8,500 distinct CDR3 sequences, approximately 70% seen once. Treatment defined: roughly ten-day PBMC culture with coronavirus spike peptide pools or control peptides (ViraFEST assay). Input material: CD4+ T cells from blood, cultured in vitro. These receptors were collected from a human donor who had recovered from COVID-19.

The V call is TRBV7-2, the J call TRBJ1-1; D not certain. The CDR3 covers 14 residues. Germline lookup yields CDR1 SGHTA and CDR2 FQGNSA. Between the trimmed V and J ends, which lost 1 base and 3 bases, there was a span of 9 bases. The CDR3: CASSLVGSYTEAFF. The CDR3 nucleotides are TGTGCCAGCAGCTTAGTGGGCTCGTACACTGAAGCTTTCTTT.

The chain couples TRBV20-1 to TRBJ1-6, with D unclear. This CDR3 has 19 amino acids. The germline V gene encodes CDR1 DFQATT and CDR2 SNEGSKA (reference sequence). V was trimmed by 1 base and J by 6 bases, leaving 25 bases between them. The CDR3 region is CSARGSFRGKDFGNSPLHF. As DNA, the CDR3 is TGCAGTGCTAGAGGTAGTTTTCGGGGAAAGGATTTCGGTAATTCACCCCTCCACTTT.

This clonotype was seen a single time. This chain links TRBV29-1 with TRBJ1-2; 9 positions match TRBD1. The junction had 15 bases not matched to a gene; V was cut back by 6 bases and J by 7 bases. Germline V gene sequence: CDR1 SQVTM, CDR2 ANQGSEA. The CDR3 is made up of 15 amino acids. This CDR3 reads CSVAGQGKRQGGYTF. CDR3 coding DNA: TGCAGCGTAGCCGGACAGGGGAAGAGGCAGGGTGGCTACACCTTC.

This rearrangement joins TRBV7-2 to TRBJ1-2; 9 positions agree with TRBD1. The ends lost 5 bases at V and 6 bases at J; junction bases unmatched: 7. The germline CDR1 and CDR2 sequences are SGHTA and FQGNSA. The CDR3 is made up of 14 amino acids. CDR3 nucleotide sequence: TGTGCCAGCAGCCCACAGGGGGCGCGGAATGGCTACACCTTC. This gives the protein CASSPQGARNGYTF.

The CDR3 DNA is TGTGCCACCAGTCTAGGGGGCGCTGGAAACACCATATATTTT. Protein sequence: CATSLGGAGNTIYF. The chain joins TRBV15 to TRBJ1-3; 7 bases line up with TRBD1. V lost 6 bases to trimming and J lost 2 bases; unmatched junction nucleotides: 4. The CDR3 sequence is 14 residues long. CDR1 is LNHNV and CDR2 is YYDKDF in the germline V gene (reference sequence).

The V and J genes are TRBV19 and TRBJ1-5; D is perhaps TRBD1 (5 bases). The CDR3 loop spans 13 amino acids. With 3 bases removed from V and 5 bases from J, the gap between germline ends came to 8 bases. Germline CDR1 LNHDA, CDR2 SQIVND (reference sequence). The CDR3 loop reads CASSMGRDQPQHF. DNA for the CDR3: TGTGCCAGTAGTATGGGCAGGGATCAGCCCCAGCATTTT.

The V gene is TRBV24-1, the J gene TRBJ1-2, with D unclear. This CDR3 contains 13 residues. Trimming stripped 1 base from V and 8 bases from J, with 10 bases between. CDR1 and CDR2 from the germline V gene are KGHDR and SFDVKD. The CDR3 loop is CATSDFPREGYTF. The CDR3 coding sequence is TGTGCCACCAGTGATTTCCCCCGCGAGGGCTACACCTTC.

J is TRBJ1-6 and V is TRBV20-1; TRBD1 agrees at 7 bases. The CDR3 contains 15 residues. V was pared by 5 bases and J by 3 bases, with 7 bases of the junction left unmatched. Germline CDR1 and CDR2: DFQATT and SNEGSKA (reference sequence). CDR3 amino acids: CSALAGTDYNSPLHF. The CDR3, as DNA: TGCAGTGCTTTAGCCGGGACAGACTATAATTCACCCCTCCACTTT.

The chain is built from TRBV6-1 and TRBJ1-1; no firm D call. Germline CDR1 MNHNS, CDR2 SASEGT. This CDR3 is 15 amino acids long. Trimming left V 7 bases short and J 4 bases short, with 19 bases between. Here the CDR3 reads CASKFYGREGTEAFF. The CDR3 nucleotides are TGTGCCAGCAAATTTTACGGGAGGGAGGGCACTGAAGCTTTCTTT.

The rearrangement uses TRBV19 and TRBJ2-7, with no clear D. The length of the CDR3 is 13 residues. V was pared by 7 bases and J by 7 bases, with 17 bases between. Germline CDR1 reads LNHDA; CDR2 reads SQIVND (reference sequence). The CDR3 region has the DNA TGTGCCAGTACCGCACTATCTATCGGGGAGCAGTACTTC. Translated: CASTALSIGEQYF. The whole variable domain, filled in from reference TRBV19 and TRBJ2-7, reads DGGITQSPKYLFRKEGQNVTLSCEQNLNHDAMYWYRQDPGQGLRLIYYSQIVNDFQKGDIAEGYSVSREKKESFPLTVTSAQKNPTAFYLCASTALSIGEQYFGPGTRLTVT.

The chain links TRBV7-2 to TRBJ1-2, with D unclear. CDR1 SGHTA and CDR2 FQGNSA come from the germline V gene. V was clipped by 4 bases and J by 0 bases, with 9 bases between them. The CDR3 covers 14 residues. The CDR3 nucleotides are TGTGCCAGCAGCTACATGCCGACTAACTATGGCTACACCTTC. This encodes CASSYMPTNYGYTF. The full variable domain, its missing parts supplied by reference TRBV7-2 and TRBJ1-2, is GAGVSQSPSNKVTEKGKDVELRCDPISGHTALYWYRQSLGQGLEFLIYFQGNSAPDKSGLPSDRFSAERTGGSVSTLTIQRTQQEDSAVYLCASSYMPTNYGYTFGSGTRLTVV.

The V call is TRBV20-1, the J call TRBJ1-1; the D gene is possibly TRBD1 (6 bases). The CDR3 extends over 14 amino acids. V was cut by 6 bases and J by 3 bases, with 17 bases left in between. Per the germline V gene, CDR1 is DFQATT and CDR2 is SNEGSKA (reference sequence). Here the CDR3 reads CSAVTTGSDTEAFF. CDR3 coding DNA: TGCAGTGCGGTGACTACAGGGTCGGACACTGAAGCTTTCTTT.

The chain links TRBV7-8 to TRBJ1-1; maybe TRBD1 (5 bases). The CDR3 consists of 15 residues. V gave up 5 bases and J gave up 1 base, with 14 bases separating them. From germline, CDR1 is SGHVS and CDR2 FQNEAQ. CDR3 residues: CASSPNRGRNTEAFF. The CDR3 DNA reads TGTGCCAGCAGCCCCAACCGGGGGAGGAACACTGAAGCTTTCTTT.

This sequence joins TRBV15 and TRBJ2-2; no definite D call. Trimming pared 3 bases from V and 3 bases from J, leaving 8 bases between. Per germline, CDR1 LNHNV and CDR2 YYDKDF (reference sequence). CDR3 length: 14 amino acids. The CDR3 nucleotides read TGTGCCACCAGCAGGGAAACAGACACCGGGGAGCTGTTTTTT. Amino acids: CATSRETDTGELFF. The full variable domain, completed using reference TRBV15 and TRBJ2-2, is DAMVIQNPRYQVTQFGKPVTLSCSQTLNHNVMYWYQQKSSQAPKLLFHYYDKDFNNEADTPDNFQSRRPNTSFCFLDIRSPGLGDTAMYLCATSRETDTGELFFGEGSRLTVL.

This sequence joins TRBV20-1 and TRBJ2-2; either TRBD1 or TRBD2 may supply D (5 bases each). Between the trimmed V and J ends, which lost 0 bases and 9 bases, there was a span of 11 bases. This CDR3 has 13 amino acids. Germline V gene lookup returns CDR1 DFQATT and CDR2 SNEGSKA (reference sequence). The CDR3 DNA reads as TGCAGTGCTAGAGATCCCGGGACCCGGGAGCTGTTTTTT. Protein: CSARDPGTRELFF.

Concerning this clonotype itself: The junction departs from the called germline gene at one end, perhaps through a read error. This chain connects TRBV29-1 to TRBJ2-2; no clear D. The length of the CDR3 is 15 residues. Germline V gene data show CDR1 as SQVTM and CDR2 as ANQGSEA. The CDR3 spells CSVEGVSRSSGELFF. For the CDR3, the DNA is TGCAGCGTCGAAGGTGTTAGCAGAAGCAGCGGGGAGCTGTTTTTT.

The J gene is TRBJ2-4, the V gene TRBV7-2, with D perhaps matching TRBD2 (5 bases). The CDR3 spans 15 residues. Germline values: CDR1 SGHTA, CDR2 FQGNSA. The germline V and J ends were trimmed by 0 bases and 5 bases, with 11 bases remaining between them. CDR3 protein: CASSLASGSQNIQYF. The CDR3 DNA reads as TGTGCCAGCAGCTTAGCGAGCGGAAGTCAAAACATTCAGTACTTC. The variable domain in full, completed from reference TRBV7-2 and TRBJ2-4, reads GAGVSQSPSNKVTEKGKDVELRCDPISGHTALYWYRQSLGQGLEFLIYFQGNSAPDKSGLPSDRFSAERTGGSVSTLTIQRTQQEDSAVYLCASSLASGSQNIQYFGAGTRLSVL.

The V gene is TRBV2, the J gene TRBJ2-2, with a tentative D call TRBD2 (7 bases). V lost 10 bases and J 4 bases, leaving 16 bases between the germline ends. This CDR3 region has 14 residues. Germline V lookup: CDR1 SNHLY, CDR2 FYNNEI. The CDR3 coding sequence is TGTGCCACCCTGGGGGGGGCCGGCACCGGGGAGCTGTTTTTT. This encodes CATLGGAGTGELFF.

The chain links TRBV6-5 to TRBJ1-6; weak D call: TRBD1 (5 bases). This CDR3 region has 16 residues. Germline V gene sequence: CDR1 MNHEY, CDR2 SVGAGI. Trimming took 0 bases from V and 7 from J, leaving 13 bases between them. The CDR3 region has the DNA TGTGCCAGCAGTTACTCGGAGGGGATGAGGAATTCACCCCTCCACTTT. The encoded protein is CASSYSEGMRNSPLHF.

CDR3 DNA sequence: TGTGCCAGTAGTCTCCGGGACACCAATCAGCCCCAGCATTTT. Its protein product is CASSLRDTNQPQHF. The chain uses TRBV19 and TRBJ1-5; maybe TRBD1 (6 bases). Germline-derived CDR1 and CDR2 are LNHDA and SQIVND (reference sequence). With 5 bases removed from V and 3 bases from J, the gap between germline ends came to 11 bases. The CDR3 extends over 14 amino acids.

CDR3 nucleotide sequence: TGCAGTGCCGCCGACAGGACGGCATACTACGAGCAGTACTTC. Amino acid sequence: CSAADRTAYYEQYF. The chain carries TRBV20-1 and TRBJ2-7, with D possibly being TRBD1 (6 bases). The V end was cut by 6 bases, the J end by 3 bases, with 18 bases between. Germline V lookup: CDR1 DFQATT, CDR2 SNEGSKA (reference sequence). The CDR3 runs to 14 residues.